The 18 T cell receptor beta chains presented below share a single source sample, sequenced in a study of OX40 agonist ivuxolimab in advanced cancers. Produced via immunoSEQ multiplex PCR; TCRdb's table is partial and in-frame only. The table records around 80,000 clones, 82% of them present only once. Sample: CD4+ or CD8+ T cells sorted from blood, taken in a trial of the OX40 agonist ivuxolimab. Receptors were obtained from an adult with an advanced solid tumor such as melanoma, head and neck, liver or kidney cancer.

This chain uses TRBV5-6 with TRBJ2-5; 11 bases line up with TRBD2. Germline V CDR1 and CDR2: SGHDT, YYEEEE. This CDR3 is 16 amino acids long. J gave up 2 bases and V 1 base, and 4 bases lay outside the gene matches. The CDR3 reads CASSLIAGGNQETQYF. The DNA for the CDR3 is TGTGCCAGCAGCTTGATAGCGGGGGGGAATCAAGAGACCCAGTACTTC.

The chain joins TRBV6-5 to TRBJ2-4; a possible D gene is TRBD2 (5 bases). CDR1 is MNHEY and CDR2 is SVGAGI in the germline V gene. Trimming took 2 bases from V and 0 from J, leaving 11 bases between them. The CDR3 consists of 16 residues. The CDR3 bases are TGTGCCAGCAGTTACGACACTGAGGGAGCCAAAAACATTCAGTACTTC. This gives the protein CASSYDTEGAKNIQYF.

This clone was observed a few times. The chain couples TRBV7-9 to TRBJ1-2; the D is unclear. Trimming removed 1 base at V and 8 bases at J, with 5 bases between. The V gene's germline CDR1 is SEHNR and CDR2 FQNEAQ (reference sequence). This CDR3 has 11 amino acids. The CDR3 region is CASSLVEGYTF. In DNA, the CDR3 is TGTGCCAGCAGCTTAGTAGAGGGCTACACCTTC.

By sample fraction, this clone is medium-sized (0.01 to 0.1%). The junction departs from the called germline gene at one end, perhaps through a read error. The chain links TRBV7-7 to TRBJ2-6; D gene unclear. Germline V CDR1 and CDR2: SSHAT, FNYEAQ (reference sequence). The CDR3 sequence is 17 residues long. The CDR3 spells CASSPFPAAAGANVLTF. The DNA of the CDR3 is TGTGCTAGCAGCCCTTTCCCAGCCGCTGCCGGGGCCAACGTCCTGACTTTC.

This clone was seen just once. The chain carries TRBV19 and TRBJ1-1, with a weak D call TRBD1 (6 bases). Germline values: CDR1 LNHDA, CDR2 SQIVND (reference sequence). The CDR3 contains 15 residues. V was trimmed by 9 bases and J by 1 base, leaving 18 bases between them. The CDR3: CASHTGYWENTEAFF. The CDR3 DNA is TGTGCCAGCCACACAGGGTATTGGGAGAACACTGAAGCTTTCTTT. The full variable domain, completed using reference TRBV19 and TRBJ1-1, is DGGITQSPKYLFRKEGQNVTLSCEQNLNHDAMYWYRQDPGQGLRLIYYSQIVNDFQKGDIAEGYSVSREKKESFPLTVTSAQKNPTAFYLCASHTGYWENTEAFFGQGTRLTVV.

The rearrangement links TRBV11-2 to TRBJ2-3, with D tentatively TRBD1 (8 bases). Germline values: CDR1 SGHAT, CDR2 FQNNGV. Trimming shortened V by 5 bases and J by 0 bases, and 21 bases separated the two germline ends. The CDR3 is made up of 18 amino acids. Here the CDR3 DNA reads TGTGCCAGCAGCCGGGGGGCAGGGGGCTGGATTAGCACAGATACGCAGTATTTT. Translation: CASSRGAGGWISTDTQYF.

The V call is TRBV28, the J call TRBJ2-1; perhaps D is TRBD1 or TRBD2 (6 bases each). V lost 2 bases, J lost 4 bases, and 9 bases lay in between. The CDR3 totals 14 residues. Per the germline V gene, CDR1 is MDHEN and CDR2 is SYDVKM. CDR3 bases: TGTGCCAGCAGTTTACGGGGGCCATACAATGAGCAGTTCTTC. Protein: CASSLRGPYNEQFF. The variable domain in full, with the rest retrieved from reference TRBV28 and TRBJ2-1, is DVKVTQSSRYLVKRTGEKVFLECVQDMDHENMFWYRQDPGLGLRLIYFSYDVKMKEKGDIPEGYSVSREKKERFSLILESASTNQTSMYLCASSLRGPYNEQFFGPGTRLTVL.

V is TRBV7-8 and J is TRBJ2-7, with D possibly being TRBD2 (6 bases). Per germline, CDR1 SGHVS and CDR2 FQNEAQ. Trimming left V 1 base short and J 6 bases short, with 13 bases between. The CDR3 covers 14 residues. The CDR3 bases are TGTGCCAGCAGCTTAGATGGTGTGGGGGGCGAGCAGTACTTC. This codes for CASSLDGVGGEQYF.

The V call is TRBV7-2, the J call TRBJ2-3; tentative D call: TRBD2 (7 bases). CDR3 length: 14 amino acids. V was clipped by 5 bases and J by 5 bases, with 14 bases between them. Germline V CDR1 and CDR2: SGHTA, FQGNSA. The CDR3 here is CASSPEGGIDTQYF. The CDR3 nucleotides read TGTGCCAGCAGCCCAGAGGGGGGGATAGATACGCAGTATTTT.

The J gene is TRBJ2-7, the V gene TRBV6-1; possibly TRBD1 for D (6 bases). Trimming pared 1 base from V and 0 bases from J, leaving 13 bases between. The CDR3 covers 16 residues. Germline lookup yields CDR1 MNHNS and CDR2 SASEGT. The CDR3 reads CASSEETGPISYEQYF. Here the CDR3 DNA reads TGTGCCAGCAGTGAAGAGACAGGACCGATCTCCTACGAGCAGTACTTC.

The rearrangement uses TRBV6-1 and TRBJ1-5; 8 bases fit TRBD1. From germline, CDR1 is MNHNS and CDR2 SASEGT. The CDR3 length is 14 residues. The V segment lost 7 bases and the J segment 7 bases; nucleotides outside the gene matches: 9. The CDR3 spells CASIYQGAGQPQHF. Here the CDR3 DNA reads TGTGCCAGCATCTACCAGGGGGCAGGGCAGCCCCAGCATTTT.

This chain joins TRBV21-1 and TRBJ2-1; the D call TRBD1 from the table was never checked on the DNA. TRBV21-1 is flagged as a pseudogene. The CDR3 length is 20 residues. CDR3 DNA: TGTGCCAGCACCTCTATAATACAGGGCCACACCCTGAGCTCCTACAATGAGCAGTTCTTC. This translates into CASTSIIQGHTLSSYNEQFF.

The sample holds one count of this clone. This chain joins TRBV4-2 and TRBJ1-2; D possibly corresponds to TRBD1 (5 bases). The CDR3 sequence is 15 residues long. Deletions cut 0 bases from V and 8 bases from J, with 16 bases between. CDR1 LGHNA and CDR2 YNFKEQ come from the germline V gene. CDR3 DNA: TGTGCCAGCAGCCAAGATTTATTAAGGGGCGAAGGCTACACCTTC. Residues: CASSQDLLRGEGYTF.

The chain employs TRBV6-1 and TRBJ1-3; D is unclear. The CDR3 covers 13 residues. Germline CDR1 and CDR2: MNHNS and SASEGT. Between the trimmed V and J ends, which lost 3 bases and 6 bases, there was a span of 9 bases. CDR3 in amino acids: CASSDGLQNTIYF. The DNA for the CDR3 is TGTGCCAGCAGTGACGGGCTTCAAAACACCATATATTTT.

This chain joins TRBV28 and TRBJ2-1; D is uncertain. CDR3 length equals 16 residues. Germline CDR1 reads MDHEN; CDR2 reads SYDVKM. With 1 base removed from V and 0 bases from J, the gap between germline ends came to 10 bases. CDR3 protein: CASSLSVRLSYNEQFF. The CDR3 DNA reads TGTGCCAGCAGTTTATCGGTTCGACTCTCCTACAATGAGCAGTTCTTC.

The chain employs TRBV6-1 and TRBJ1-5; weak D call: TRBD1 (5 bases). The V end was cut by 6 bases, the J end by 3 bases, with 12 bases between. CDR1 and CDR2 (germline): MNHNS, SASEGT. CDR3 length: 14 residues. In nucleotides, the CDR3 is TGTGCCAGCAGAGCGACAGTCTTCAATCAGCCCCAGCATTTT. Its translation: CASRATVFNQPQHF.

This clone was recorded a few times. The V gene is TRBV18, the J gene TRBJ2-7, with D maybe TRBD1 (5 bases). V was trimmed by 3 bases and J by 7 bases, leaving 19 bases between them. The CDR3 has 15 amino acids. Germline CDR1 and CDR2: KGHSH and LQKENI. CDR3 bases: TGTGCCAGCTCACCTCAAAGGGGTTCCCTGGGGGAGCAGTACTTC. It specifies CASSPQRGSLGEQYF.

The CDR3 DNA sequence: TGCGCCAGCAGCCTTCACGGGACAGGGGGCGGTGGAAACACCATATATTTT. Protein: CASSLHGTGGGGNTIYF. This chain joins TRBV5-1 and TRBJ1-3, with 12 positions matching TRBD1. The CDR3 spans 17 residues. CDR1 is SGHRS, CDR2 YFSETQ, per germline. V dropped 4 bases and J dropped 3; count of bases not matched to a gene: 8.